A single sample gave rise to the 31 T cell receptor beta chains below, sequenced in a study of T cells in Graves' hyperthyroidism and ophthalmopathy. Authors of the study amplified TCR beta CDR3 regions from RNA transcripts. Researchers ran a first-round RT-PCR on the TCR CDR3 using the HTBI primer set. TCRdb re-derived calls from the multiplex PCR reads in MiXCR, one entry per CDR3 protein. The table shows 640,000 or so distinct CDR3 sequences, with about 15% occurring only once. The specimen was blood. These receptors were obtained from a middle-aged woman with Graves' ophthalmopathy.

The table lists this clonotype with many counts. This chain joins TRBV7-2 and TRBJ2-7; no firm D call. The CDR3 is 13 residues long. V lost 8 bases and J lost 3, with 14 bases in between. Germline CDR1 is SGHTA and CDR2 is FQGNSA. The CDR3, as DNA: TGTGCCAGCGTGCCCAACGGCAACTACGAGCAGTACTTC. Translated, it gives CASVPNGNYEQYF.

The V call is TRBV7-2, the J call TRBJ2-2, with D possibly matching TRBD2 (6 bases). The CDR3 contains 15 residues. Germline CDR1 reads SGHTA; CDR2 reads FQGNSA. The V and J ends lost 9 bases and 2 bases respectively, with 16 bases between them. The CDR3 loop is CARPPASANTGELFF. The CDR3 DNA sequence: TGTGCCAGGCCGCCGGCTAGCGCTAACACCGGGGAGCTGTTTTTT.

In this sample, this clonotype turned up a few times. The V and J genes are TRBV7-8 and TRBJ2-7; 9 bases map to TRBD1. From germline, CDR1 is SGHVS and CDR2 FQNEAQ. This CDR3 has 17 amino acids. V was clipped by 2 bases and J by 3 bases; unmatched bases: 11. The CDR3 reads CASSLMGQGLFDYEQYF. DNA for the CDR3: TGTGCCAGCAGCTTAATGGGACAGGGTTTATTTGACTACGAGCAGTACTTC.

This clonotype has at least ten counts. This chain joins TRBV20-1 and TRBJ2-7; D uncertain. V was shortened by 2 bases and J by 3 bases, with 8 bases between the two germline ends. The CDR3 loop spans 12 amino acids. In germline, CDR1 is DFQATT, CDR2 SNEGSKA (reference sequence). The CDR3 coding sequence is TGCAGTGCTAGATCCTTTGGCTACGAGCAGTACTTC. Residues: CSARSFGYEQYF.

The table lists this clonotype with many counts. The rearrangement uses TRBV28 and TRBJ2-5; 8 bases are shared with TRBD1. Trimming cost V 6 bases and J 2 bases; bases outside gene matches: 14. The length of the CDR3 is 17 residues. Germline V gene lookup returns CDR1 MDHEN and CDR2 SYDVKM. This CDR3 reads CASRHQGQGVDQETQYF. CDR3 bases: TGTGCCAGCAGACACCAAGGACAGGGTGTTGATCAAGAGACCCAGTACTTC. Full variable domain (missing parts from reference TRBV28 and TRBJ2-5): DVKVTQSSRYLVKRTGEKVFLECVQDMDHENMFWYRQDPGLGLRLIYFSYDVKMKEKGDIPEGYSVSREKKERFSLILESASTNQTSMYLCASRHQGQGVDQETQYFGPGTRLLVL.

This clonotype was picked up a small number of times. A much more abundant neighbour one base away suggests this may be a read error. The chain recombines TRBV3-1 with TRBJ1-1, with D uncertain. CDR1 and CDR2 from the germline V gene are LGHDT and YNNKEL (reference sequence). This CDR3 has 13 amino acids. The V end was cut by 2 bases, the J end by 1 base, with 5 bases between. The CDR3 is CASSQSANTEAFF. CDR3 DNA sequence: TGTGCCAGCAGCCAAAGTGCGAACACTGAAGCTTTCTTT.

The chain links TRBV19 to TRBJ2-5; 8 positions agree with TRBD2. Trimming at V came to 11 bases and at J to 5 bases, leaving 16 bases not matched to a gene. From germline, CDR1 is LNHDA and CDR2 SQIVND (reference sequence). The CDR3 totals 15 residues. In nucleotides, the CDR3 is TGTGCCTGGAGTGTAGGTTGGTCGGGGGGGGAGACCCAGTACTTC. This translates into CAWSVGWSGGETQYF. Drawing the rest from reference TRBV19 and TRBJ2-5, the complete variable domain is DGGITQSPKYLFRKEGQNVTLSCEQNLNHDAMYWYRQDPGQGLRLIYYSQIVNDFQKGDIAEGYSVSREKKESFPLTVTSAQKNPTAFYLCAWSVGWSGGETQYFGPGTRLLVL.

J is TRBJ2-5 and V is TRBV18; D call uncertain. The V and J ends lost 2 bases and 3 bases respectively, with 10 bases between them. This CDR3 contains 14 residues. The V gene's germline CDR1 is KGHSH and CDR2 LQKENI. The CDR3 loop is CASSPGSSKETQYF. The CDR3, as DNA: TGTGCCAGCTCACCAGGCTCTTCTAAAGAGACCCAGTACTTC.

This clonotype was detected many times. The chain couples TRBV11-1 to TRBJ2-2; D uncertain. Germline V lookup: CDR1 SGHAT, CDR2 FQDESV (reference sequence). With 1 base removed from V and 2 bases from J, the gap between germline ends came to 8 bases. The CDR3 is 15 residues long. This chain's CDR3 is CASSLGGDNTGELFF. The CDR3 DNA is TGTGCCAGCAGCTTAGGAGGTGATAACACCGGGGAGCTGTTTTTT.

This clonotype was seen repeatedly, ten times or more. The chain has TRBV30 and TRBJ1-1; 7 positions agree with TRBD1. Trimming took 2 bases from V and 1 from J; bases not matched to a gene: 7. The germline CDR1 and CDR2 sequences are GTSNPN and SVGIG (reference sequence). This CDR3 has 15 residues. The CDR3 DNA follows: TGTGCCTGGAGTCCGTGGACAGGCTCGAACACTGAAGCTTTCTTT. Protein product: CAWSPWTGSNTEAFF.

The sample holds many counts of this clonotype. V and J are TRBV6-2 or TRBV6-3 and TRBJ2-5, with TRBD2 identical over 9 bases. The CDR3 consists of 15 residues. Germline V lookup: CDR1 MNHEY, CDR2 SVGEGT. The V and J ends lost 0 bases and 3 bases, in that order; junction bases with no gene match: 2. The CDR3 bases are TGTGCCAGCAGTTACTCGGCTAGCGGGGAAGAGACCCAGTACTTC. Translating gives CASSYSASGEETQYF.

This clonotype has just a few counts. The chain combines TRBV11-1 with TRBJ1-2; TRBD1 matches 10 bases. In germline, CDR1 is SGHAT, CDR2 FQDESV (reference sequence). Trimming at V came to 2 bases and at J to 8 bases, leaving 11 bases not matched to a gene. The CDR3 spans 16 residues. CDR3 nucleotide sequence: TGTGCCAGCAGCTTAAGTGCCAGGACAGGGGGTCTCGGCTACACCTTC. Its translation: CASSLSARTGGLGYTF.

As concerns this clonotype: A clone one base away is much larger, so this may be a read error. The conserved final phenylalanine or tryptophan is absent from the CDR3, which likely points to a read error. The chain combines TRBV28 with TRBJ1-1; TRBD1 matches at 10 bases. The germline CDR1 and CDR2 sequences are MDHEN and SYDVKM. This CDR3 spans 15 amino acids. The V gene end was trimmed by 2 bases and the J gene end by 5 bases; junction bases not matched to a gene: 5. CDR3 nucleotides: TGTGCCAGCAGTTTAGGGACAGGGGAGGAGACTGAAGCTTTCATT. Its protein product is CASSLGTGEETEAFI.

This clonotype came up many times. The V and J genes are TRBV7-3 and TRBJ2-6, with D tentatively TRBD1 (6 bases). Trimming removed 5 bases from V and 2 bases from J, with 10 bases in between. Germline V gene lookup returns CDR1 SGHTA and CDR2 FQGTGA. The CDR3 extends over 15 amino acids. CDR3 amino acids: CASSPGTPGANVLTF. CDR3 sequence (DNA): TGTGCCAGCAGCCCAGGGACACCTGGGGCCAACGTCCTGACTTTC.

This chain uses TRBV29-1 with TRBJ2-5, with a weak D call TRBD1 (6 bases). CDR1 and CDR2 from the germline V gene are SQVTM and ANQGSEA. The V end was cut by 8 bases, the J end by 1 base, with 11 bases between. The CDR3 consists of 12 residues. The CDR3 nucleotides are TGCAGCTCCTCAGGGGCCCAAGAGACCCAGTACTTC. Translating it yields CSSSGAQETQYF.

The table lists this clonotype with many counts. The CDR3 is CASSLVTANYGYTF. CDR3 sequence (DNA): TGTGCCAGCAGCTTGGTGACAGCTAACTATGGCTACACCTTC. The V gene is TRBV5-8, the J gene TRBJ1-2, with TRBD1 as a possible D gene (5 bases). The CDR3 consists of 14 residues. V was pared by 0 bases and J by 0 bases, with 6 bases between. From germline, CDR1 is SGHTS and CDR2 YDEGEE. The whole variable domain, filled in from reference TRBV5-8 and TRBJ1-2, reads EAGVTQSPTHLIKTRGQQATLRCSPISGHTSVYWYQQALGLGLQFLLWYDEGEERNRGNFPPRFSGRQFPNYSSELNVNALELEDSALYLCASSLVTANYGYTFGSGTRLTVV.

This clonotype was seen at least ten times. The chain couples TRBV30 to TRBJ1-1; D is undetermined. Looked up from germline, CDR1 is GTSNPN and CDR2 is SVGIG (reference sequence). Trimming pared 5 bases from V and 1 base from J, leaving 8 bases between. The CDR3 extends over 12 amino acids. CDR3 nucleotides: TGTGCCTGGGGACGGAAGAACACTGAAGCTTTCTTT. It translates to CAWGRKNTEAFF.

The table lists this clonotype with many counts. The rearrangement links TRBV19 to TRBJ1-1; a possible D gene is TRBD1 (5 bases). The length of the CDR3 is 14 residues. V gave up 3 bases and J gave up 3 bases, with 11 bases separating them. Germline V lookup: CDR1 LNHDA, CDR2 SQIVND (reference sequence). The CDR3 loop is CASSIAGTHTEAFF. The CDR3 nucleotides read TGTGCCAGTAGTATCGCCGGGACCCACACTGAAGCTTTCTTT.

This clonotype was recorded many times. DNA of the CDR3: TGTGCCAGCAGTTTGACCCAGGGTTGGGAGACCCAGTACTTC. Amino acid sequence: CASSLTQGWETQYF. The chain links TRBV28 to TRBJ2-5; weak D call: TRBD1 (5 bases). Germline lookup yields CDR1 MDHEN and CDR2 SYDVKM. V shed 3 bases and J shed 5 bases, with 13 bases lying between them. The CDR3 has 14 amino acids.

The chain links TRBV11-2 to TRBJ2-7; D is possibly TRBD2 (5 bases). CDR3 size: 16 residues. V was pared by 1 base and J by 0 bases, with 13 bases between. CDR1 and CDR2 (germline): SGHAT, FQNNGV. Here the CDR3 reads CASSLVSDYLSYEQYF. The DNA of the CDR3 is TGTGCCAGCAGCTTAGTGTCCGACTATCTCTCCTACGAGCAGTACTTC.

The gene calls are TRBV6-2 or TRBV6-3 and TRBJ2-5, with a weak D call TRBD2 (7 bases). The CDR3 totals 13 residues. V lost 6 bases and J 9 bases, leaving 17 bases between the germline ends. Germline-derived CDR1 and CDR2 are MNHEY and SVGEGT. The CDR3 sequence: CASSETRGRAQYF. The CDR3, as DNA: TGTGCCAGCAGCGAGACTAGGGGGAGGGCCCAGTACTTC.

The chain links TRBV7-9 to TRBJ2-7; D may be TRBD1 or TRBD2 (5 bases each). Trimming cost V 5 bases and J 5 bases, with 16 bases left between them. The CDR3 length is 14 residues. Germline assignment: CDR1 SEHNR and CDR2 FQNEAQ (reference sequence). DNA for the CDR3: TGTGCCAGCAGCCCAGAGTTTGGGACCGACGAGCAGTACTTC. Its protein is CASSPEFGTDEQYF.

This chain uses TRBV5-1 with TRBJ1-1; D might be TRBD1 (6 bases). CDR3 size: 13 residues. Trimming stripped 5 bases from V and 5 bases from J, with 13 bases between. CDR1 SGHRS and CDR2 YFSETQ come from the germline V gene. CDR3: CASSGQGFTEAFF. CDR3 sequence (DNA): TGCGCCAGCAGTGGTCAGGGGTTTACTGAAGCTTTCTTT. Full variable domain (missing parts from reference TRBV5-1 and TRBJ1-1): KAGVTQTPRYLIKTRGQQVTLSCSPISGHRSVSWYQQTPGQGLQFLFEYFSETQRNKGNFPGRFSGRQFSNSRSEMNVSTLELGDSALYLCASSGQGFTEAFFGQGTRLTVV.

This clonotype was recorded many times. This rearrangement joins TRBV11-2 to TRBJ2-7; TRBD1 matches 9 bases. CDR3 size: 18 residues. The J segment lost 3 bases and the V segment lost 2 bases, leaving 14 bases of the junction unmatched. CDR1 and CDR2 from the germline V gene are SGHAT and FQNNGV. The CDR3 DNA reads as TGTGCCAGCAGCTTACGGCGGGGAACAGGGGGCTCCCGCTACGAGCAGTACTTC. Translation gives CASSLRRGTGGSRYEQYF.

This clonotype came up a few times. This chain joins TRBV7-2 and TRBJ2-7; 12 bases are shared with TRBD1. Germline assignment: CDR1 SGHTA and CDR2 FQGNSA. V shed 9 bases, J shed 4 bases, and the junction held 7 bases outside the gene matches. The CDR3 has 14 residues. The CDR3 DNA reads as TGTGCCAGTAAGATGGGACAGGGGGCTTACGAGCAGTACTTC. This sequence encodes CASKMGQGAYEQYF.

This chain links TRBV15 with TRBJ2-3, with D unclear. There are 14 residues in the CDR3. The germline V gene encodes CDR1 LNHNV and CDR2 YYDKDF (reference sequence). Trimming took 0 bases from V and 3 from J, leaving 7 bases between them. The chain's CDR3 is CATSRDDATDTQYF. The CDR3 nucleotides read TGTGCCACCAGCAGAGATGATGCAACAGATACGCAGTATTTT.

This chain joins TRBV5-1 and TRBJ1-6; D is possibly TRBD1 (6 bases). This CDR3 contains 15 residues. The germline V gene has CDR1 SGHRS and CDR2 YFSETQ. The V and J ends lost 4 bases and 8 bases respectively, with 16 bases between them. This CDR3 reads CASSLAGARDSPLHF. In DNA form, the CDR3 reads TGCGCCAGCAGCCTTGCGGGGGCGCGTGATTCACCCCTCCACTTT.

This clonotype was counted at least ten times. The genes are TRBV28 and TRBJ2-7, with 8 bases lining up with TRBD2. The V gene's germline CDR1 is MDHEN and CDR2 SYDVKM. J was trimmed by 3 bases and V by 7 bases; bases with no gene match: 5. The length of the CDR3 is 13 residues. DNA for the CDR3: TGTGCCAGCATGCAAGCGGGAGACTACGAGCAGTACTTC. It specifies CASMQAGDYEQYF.

There are many counts of this clonotype. The rearrangement uses TRBV13 and TRBJ1-1; the D gene is possibly TRBD1 (5 bases). The CDR3 spans 15 residues. With 2 bases removed from V and 1 base from J, the gap between germline ends came to 11 bases. CDR1 and CDR2 (germline): PRHDT, FYEKMQ (reference sequence). The CDR3 DNA sequence: TGTGCCAGCAGCTTAAAGTGGGACGGGAACACTGAAGCTTTCTTT. It specifies CASSLKWDGNTEAFF. Drawing the rest from reference TRBV13 and TRBJ1-1, the complete variable domain is AAGVIQSPRHLIKEKRETATLKCYPIPRHDTVYWYQQGPGQDPQFLISFYEKMQSDKGSIPDRFSAQQFSDYHSELNMSSLELGDSALYFCASSLKWDGNTEAFFGQGTRLTVV.

This clonotype showed up many times. The gene calls are TRBV7-6 and TRBJ1-1, with no clear D. With 10 bases removed from V and 1 base from J, the gap between germline ends came to 13 bases. The CDR3 has 13 residues. CDR1 is SGHVS, CDR2 FNYEAQ, per germline. CDR3 in DNA: TGTGCCACCGCGGGCAATGGGAACACTGAAGCTTTCTTT. Protein product: CATAGNGNTEAFF.

In its sample, this clonotype was seen once. The rearrangement joins TRBV6-4 to TRBJ2-4, with D perhaps matching TRBD2 (8 bases). V gave up 6 bases and J gave up 6 bases, with 15 bases separating them. CDR1 and CDR2 from the germline V gene are MRHNA and SNTAGT. The CDR3 loop spans 14 amino acids. CDR3 nucleotides: TGTGCCAGCAGGACAGGGACTAGTATAAACATTCAGTACTTC. It yields the protein CASRTGTSINIQYF.